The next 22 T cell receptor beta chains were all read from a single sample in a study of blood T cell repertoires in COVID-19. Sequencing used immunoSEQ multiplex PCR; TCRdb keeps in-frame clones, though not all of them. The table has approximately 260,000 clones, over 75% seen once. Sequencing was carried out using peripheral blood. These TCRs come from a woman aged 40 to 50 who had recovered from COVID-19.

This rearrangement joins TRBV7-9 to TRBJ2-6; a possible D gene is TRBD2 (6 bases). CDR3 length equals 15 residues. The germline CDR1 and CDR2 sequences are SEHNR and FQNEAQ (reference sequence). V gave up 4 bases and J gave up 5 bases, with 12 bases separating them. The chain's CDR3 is CASSSPGDWANVLTF. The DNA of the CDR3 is TGTGCCAGCAGCTCTCCGGGGGATTGGGCCAACGTCCTGACTTTC.

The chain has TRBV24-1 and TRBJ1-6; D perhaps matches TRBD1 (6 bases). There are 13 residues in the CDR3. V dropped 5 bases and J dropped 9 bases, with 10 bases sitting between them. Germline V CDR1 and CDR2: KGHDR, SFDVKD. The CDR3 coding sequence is TGTGCCACCAGTGGGGGGCATGGTTCACCCCTCCACTTT. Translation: CATSGGHGSPLHF.

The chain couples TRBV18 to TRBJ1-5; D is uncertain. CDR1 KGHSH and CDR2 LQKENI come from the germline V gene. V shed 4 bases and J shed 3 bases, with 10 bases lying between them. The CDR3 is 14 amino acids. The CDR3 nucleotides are TGTGCCAGCTCACAACTGGGCGACAATCAGCCCCAGCATTTT. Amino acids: CASSQLGDNQPQHF.

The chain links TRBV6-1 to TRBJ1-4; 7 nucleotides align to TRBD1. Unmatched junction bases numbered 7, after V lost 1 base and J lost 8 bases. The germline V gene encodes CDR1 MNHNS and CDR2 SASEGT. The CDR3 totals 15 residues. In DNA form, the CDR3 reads TGTGCCAGCAGTGAAGGTCCAACAGGGGACGAAAAACTGTTTTTT. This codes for CASSEGPTGDEKLFF.

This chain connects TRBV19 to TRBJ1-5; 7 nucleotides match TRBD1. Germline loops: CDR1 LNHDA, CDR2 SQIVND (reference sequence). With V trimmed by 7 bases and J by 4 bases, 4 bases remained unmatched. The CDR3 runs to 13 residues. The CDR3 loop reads CASNDRDNQPQHF. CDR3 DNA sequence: TGTGCCAGTAATGACAGGGATAATCAGCCCCAGCATTTT.

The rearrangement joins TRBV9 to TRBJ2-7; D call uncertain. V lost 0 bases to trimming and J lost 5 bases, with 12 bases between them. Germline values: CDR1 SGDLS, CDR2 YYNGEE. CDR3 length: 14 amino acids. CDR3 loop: CASSVDGYRDEQYF. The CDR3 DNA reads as TGTGCCAGCAGCGTAGACGGTTATCGGGACGAGCAGTACTTC.

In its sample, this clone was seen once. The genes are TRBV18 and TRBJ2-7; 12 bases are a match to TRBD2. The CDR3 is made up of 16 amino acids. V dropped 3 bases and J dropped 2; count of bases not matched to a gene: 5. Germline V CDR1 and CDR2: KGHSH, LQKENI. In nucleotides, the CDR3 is TGTGCCAGCTCACCTTCCCGGACTAGCGGGACCTACGAGCAGTACTTC. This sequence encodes CASSPSRTSGTYEQYF.

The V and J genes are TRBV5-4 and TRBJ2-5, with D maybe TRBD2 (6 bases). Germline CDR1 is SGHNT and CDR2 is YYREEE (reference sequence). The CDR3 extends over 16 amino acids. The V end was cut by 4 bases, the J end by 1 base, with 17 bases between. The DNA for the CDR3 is TGTGCCAGCAGCCGCACGTTCGGGGGAACCCAAGAGACCCAGTACTTC. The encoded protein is CASSRTFGGTQETQYF. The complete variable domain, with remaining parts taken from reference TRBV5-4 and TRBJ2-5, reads ETGVTQSPTHLIKTRGQQVTLRCSSQSGHNTVSWYQQALGQGPQFIFQYYREEENGRGNFPPRFSGLQFPNYSSELNVNALELDDSALYLCASSRTFGGTQETQYFGPGTRLLVL.

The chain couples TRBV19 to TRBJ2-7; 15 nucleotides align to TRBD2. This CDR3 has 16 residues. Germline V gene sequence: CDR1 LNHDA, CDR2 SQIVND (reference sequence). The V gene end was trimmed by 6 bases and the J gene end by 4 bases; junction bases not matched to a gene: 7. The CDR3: CASSNGLAGGPYEQYF. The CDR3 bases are TGTGCCAGTAGCAACGGACTAGCGGGAGGGCCGTACGAGCAGTACTTC.

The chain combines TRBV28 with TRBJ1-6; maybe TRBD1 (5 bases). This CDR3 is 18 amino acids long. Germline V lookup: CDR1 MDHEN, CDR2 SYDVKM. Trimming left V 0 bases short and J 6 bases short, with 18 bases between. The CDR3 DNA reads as TGTGCCAGCAGTTTATGGGGTGGGGGGTCAGCGGGTAATTCACCCCTCCACTTT. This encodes CASSLWGGGSAGNSPLHF. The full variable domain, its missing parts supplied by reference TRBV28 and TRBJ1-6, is DVKVTQSSRYLVKRTGEKVFLECVQDMDHENMFWYRQDPGLGLRLIYFSYDVKMKEKGDIPEGYSVSREKKERFSLILESASTNQTSMYLCASSLWGGGSAGNSPLHFGNGTRLTVT.

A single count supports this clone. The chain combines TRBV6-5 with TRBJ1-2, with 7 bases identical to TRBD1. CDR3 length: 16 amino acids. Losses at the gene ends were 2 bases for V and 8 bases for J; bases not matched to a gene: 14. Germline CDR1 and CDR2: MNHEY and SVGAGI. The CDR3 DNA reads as TGTGCCAGCAGTTACACCTGGGACAGCACCTATAGGGGCTACACCTTC. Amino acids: CASSYTWDSTYRGYTF.

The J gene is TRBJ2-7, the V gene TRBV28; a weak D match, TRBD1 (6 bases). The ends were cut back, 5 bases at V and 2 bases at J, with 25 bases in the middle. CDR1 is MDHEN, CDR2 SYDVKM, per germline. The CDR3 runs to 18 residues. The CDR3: CASSAILGQKTTPYEQYF. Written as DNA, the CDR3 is TGTGCCAGCAGTGCCATCCTCGGACAGAAAACTACTCCCTACGAGCAGTACTTC.

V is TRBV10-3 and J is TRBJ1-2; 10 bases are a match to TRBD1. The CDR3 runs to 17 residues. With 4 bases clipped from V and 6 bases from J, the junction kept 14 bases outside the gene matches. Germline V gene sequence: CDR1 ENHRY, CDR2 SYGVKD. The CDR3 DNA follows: TGTGCCATCAGTGGGCAATCTCCGGGACAGGGGAAAAATGGCTACACCTTC. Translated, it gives CAISGQSPGQGKNGYTF.

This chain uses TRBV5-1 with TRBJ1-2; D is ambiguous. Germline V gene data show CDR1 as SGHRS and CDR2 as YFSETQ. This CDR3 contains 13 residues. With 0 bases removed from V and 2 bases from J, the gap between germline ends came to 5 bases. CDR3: CASSLDKNYGYTF. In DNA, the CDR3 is TGCGCCAGCAGCTTGGACAAAAACTATGGCTACACCTTC. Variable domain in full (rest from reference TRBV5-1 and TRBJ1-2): KAGVTQTPRYLIKTRGQQVTLSCSPISGHRSVSWYQQTPGQGLQFLFEYFSETQRNKGNFPGRFSGRQFSNSRSEMNVSTLELGDSALYLCASSLDKNYGYTFGSGTRLTVV.

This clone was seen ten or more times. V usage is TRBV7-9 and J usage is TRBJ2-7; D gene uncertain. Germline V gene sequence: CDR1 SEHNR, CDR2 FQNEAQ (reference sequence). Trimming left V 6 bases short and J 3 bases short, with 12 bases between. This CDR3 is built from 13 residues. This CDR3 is CASSPVTFYEQYF. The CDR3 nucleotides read TGTGCCAGCAGTCCGGTCACTTTCTACGAGCAGTACTTC.

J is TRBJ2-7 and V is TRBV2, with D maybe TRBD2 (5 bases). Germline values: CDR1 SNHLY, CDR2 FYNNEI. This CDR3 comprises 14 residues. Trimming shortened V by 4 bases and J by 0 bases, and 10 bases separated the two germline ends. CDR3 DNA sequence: TGTGCCAGCAGTGCTTTCGACTACTCCTACGAGCAGTACTTC. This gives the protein CASSAFDYSYEQYF.

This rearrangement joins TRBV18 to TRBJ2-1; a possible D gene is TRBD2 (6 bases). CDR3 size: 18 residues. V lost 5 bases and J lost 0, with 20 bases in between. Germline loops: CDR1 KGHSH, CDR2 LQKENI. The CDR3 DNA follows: TGTGCCAGCTCAAGGCAACCCGGGGCGGGGAGCTCCTACAATGAGCAGTTCTTC. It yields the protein CASSRQPGAGSSYNEQFF.

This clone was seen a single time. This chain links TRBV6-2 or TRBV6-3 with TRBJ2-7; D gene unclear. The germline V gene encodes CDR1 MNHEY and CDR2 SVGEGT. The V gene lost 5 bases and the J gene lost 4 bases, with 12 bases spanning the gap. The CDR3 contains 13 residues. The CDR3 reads CASSGGFRYEQYF. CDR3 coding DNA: TGTGCCAGCAGTGGCGGATTTAGGTACGAGCAGTACTTC.

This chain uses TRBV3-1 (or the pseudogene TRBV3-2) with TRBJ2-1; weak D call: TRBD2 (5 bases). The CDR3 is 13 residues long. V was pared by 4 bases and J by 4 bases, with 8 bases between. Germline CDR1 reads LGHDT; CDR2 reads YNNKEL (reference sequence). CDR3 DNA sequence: TGTGCCAGCAGCCGACCGGGATACAATGAGCAGTTCTTC. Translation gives CASSRPGYNEQFF.

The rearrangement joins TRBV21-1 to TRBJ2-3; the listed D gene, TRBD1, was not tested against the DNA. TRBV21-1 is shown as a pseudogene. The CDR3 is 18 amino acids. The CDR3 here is CASSNAEGTGGQQDTQYF. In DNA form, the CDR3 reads TGTGCCAGCAGCAATGCTGAAGGTACAGGGGGCCAGCAAGATACGCAGTATTTT.

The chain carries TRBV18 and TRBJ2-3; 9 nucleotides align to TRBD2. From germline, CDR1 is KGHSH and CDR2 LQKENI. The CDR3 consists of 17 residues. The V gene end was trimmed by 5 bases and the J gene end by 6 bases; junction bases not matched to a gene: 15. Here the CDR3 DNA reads TGTGCCAGCTCAGTGGCTAGCGGGACGACCACAGTGGATACGCAGTATTTT. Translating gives CASSVASGTTTVDTQYF.

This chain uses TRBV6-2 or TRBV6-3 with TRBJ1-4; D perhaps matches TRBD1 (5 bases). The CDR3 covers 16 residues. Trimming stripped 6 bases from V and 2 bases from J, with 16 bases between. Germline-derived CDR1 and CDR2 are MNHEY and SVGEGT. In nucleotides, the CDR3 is TGTGCCAGCAGCCCCTTTCCAGGGCCCACTAATGAAAAACTGTTTTTT. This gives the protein CASSPFPGPTNEKLFF.